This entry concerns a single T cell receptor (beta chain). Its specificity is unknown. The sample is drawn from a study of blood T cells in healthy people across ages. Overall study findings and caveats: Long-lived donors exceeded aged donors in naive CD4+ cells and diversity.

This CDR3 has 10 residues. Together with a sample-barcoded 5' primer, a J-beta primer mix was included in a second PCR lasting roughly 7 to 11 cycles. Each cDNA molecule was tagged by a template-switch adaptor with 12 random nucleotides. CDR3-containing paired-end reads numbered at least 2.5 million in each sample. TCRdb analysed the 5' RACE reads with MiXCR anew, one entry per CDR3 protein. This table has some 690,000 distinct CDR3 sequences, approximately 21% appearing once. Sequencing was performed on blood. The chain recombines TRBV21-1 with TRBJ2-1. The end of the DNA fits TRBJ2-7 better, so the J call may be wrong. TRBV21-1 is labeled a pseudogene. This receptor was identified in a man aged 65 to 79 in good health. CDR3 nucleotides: TGTGCCAGCTTAATGGAAGAGCAGTACGTC. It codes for CASLMEEQYV.